These 24 T cell receptor beta chains were all obtained from the same sample, sequenced in a study of PD-1 blockade in classical Hodgkin lymphoma. Using immunoSEQ multiplex PCR, the repertoire was profiled, and TCRdb retains in-frame clones only, with some absent. The sample carries about 35,000 clones, around 89% recorded once. Regarding time point: newly diagnosed, previously untreated cHL patient sample. Isolation of CD4+ T cells from thawed PBMCs was performed by magnetic negative selection. The sample consisted of CD4+ T cells from blood. The receptors stem from a human donor with classical Hodgkin lymphoma.

The V call is TRBV2, the J call TRBJ2-7, with D uncertain. With 6 bases removed from V and 4 bases from J, the gap between germline ends came to 16 bases. Germline loops: CDR1 SNHLY, CDR2 FYNNEI. This CDR3 has 14 residues. This chain's CDR3 is CASRPSRNGYEQYF. CDR3 DNA: TGTGCCAGCAGACCCAGTCGGAACGGTTACGAGCAGTACTTC.

This clone was counted between two and nine times. The rearrangement joins TRBV10-1 to TRBJ2-7; weak D call: TRBD1 (6 bases). The V gene lost 0 bases and the J gene lost 2 bases, with 8 bases spanning the gap. This CDR3 is 14 amino acids long. Germline V gene lookup returns CDR1 WNHNN and CDR2 SYGVQD (reference sequence). The CDR3 sequence: CASSESGTTYEQYF. The CDR3 DNA sequence: TGCGCCAGCAGTGAGTCTGGGACAACCTACGAGCAGTACTTC.

The rearrangement uses TRBV18 and TRBJ2-7; 13 bases are shared with TRBD2. The germline V gene has CDR1 KGHSH and CDR2 LQKENI. The J segment lost 6 bases and the V segment lost 3 bases, leaving 11 bases of the junction unmatched. There are 17 residues in the CDR3. CDR3 sequence reads: CASSPHQTSGGYSEQYF. The CDR3 DNA reads TGTGCCAGCTCACCGCACCAGACTAGCGGGGGGTATAGCGAGCAGTACTTC.

The CDR3 bases are TGTGCCAGCTCACCCCGGGACAGAACTGGAAACACCATATATTTT. This codes for CASSPRDRTGNTIYF. The chain combines TRBV18 with TRBJ1-3, with 7 bases fitting TRBD1. Germline V gene sequence: CDR1 KGHSH, CDR2 LQKENI. The J segment lost 2 bases and the V segment lost 3 bases, leaving 4 bases of the junction unmatched. This CDR3 spans 15 amino acids.

The chain is built from TRBV18 and TRBJ2-1, with D possibly being TRBD1 (6 bases). This CDR3 has 14 amino acids. The germline V and J ends were trimmed by 0 bases and 4 bases, with 7 bases remaining between them. CDR1 and CDR2 from the germline V gene are KGHSH and LQKENI. The CDR3 sequence: CASSPPQGYNEQFF. Written as DNA, the CDR3 is TGTGCCAGCTCACCACCACAGGGTTACAATGAGCAGTTCTTC.

This chain connects TRBV6-5 to TRBJ2-6; D might be TRBD1 (7 bases). Trimming removed 7 bases at V and 0 bases at J, with 10 bases between. This CDR3 contains 15 residues. CDR1 is MNHEY, CDR2 SVGAGI, per germline. CDR3 bases: TGTGCCAGCAACAGGGGAGGCTCTGGGGCCAACGTCCTGACTTTC. Amino acids: CASNRGGSGANVLTF.

The chain joins TRBV20-1 to TRBJ2-7; D gene unclear. V was cut by 1 base and J by 5 bases, with 6 bases left in between. The germline gives CDR1 DFQATT, CDR2 SNEGSKA (reference sequence). The CDR3 is made up of 11 amino acids. The CDR3 sequence is CSARASDEQYF. The CDR3 bases are TGCAGTGCTAGAGCGTCGGACGAGCAGTACTTC.

This rearrangement joins TRBV7-3 to TRBJ2-3; 10 bases line up with TRBD1. Germline V gives CDR1 SGHTA, CDR2 FQGTGA. This CDR3 contains 14 residues. V lost 5 bases and J lost 4; bases outside the gene matches: 3. The CDR3 DNA reads as TGTGCCAGCAGCCTGACAGGGGGCGCAGATACGCAGTATTTT. This gives the protein CASSLTGGADTQYF.

The genes are TRBV27 and TRBJ1-6; no definite D call. Germline loops: CDR1 MNHEY, CDR2 SMNVEV (reference sequence). There are 18 residues in the CDR3. V was shortened by 3 bases and J by 0 bases, with 15 bases between the two germline ends. CDR3 amino acids: CASSFSPPRSSYNSPLHF. CDR3 coding DNA: TGTGCCAGCAGTTTTTCTCCCCCTAGGAGCTCCTATAATTCACCCCTCCACTTT.

This clone was detected once. This chain joins TRBV5-6 and TRBJ2-7, with D possibly being TRBD2 (5 bases). CDR1 SGHDT and CDR2 YYEEEE come from the germline V gene. V lost 2 bases and J 6 bases, leaving 12 bases between the germline ends. The CDR3 totals 13 residues. DNA for the CDR3: TGTGCCAGCAGCTTTCCTAGCCTCGGCGAGCAGTACTTC. Protein sequence: CASSFPSLGEQYF.

The rearrangement links TRBV29-1 to TRBJ2-6, with D possibly matching TRBD2 (6 bases). V lost 0 bases to trimming and J lost 0 bases, with 12 bases between them. Germline V gene sequence: CDR1 SQVTM, CDR2 ANQGSEA. The CDR3 spans 17 residues. The CDR3 nucleotides read TGCAGCGTTGAAGACTGGCGGGGAAGCTCTGGGGCCAACGTCCTGACTTTC. Amino acids: CSVEDWRGSSGANVLTF.

V is TRBV5-1 and J is TRBJ2-3, with 7 bases aligning to TRBD2. This CDR3 region has 16 residues. Germline V gene data show CDR1 as SGHRS and CDR2 as YFSETQ. The junction had 6 bases not matched to a gene; V was cut back by 2 bases and J by 0 bases. The CDR3 sequence: CASSLFVAGSTDTQYF. In DNA form, the CDR3 reads TGCGCCAGCAGCTTATTCGTAGCGGGCAGCACAGATACGCAGTATTTT.

J is TRBJ1-3 and V is TRBV23-1; D is possibly TRBD1 (5 bases). TRBV23-1 is an ORF; its function is uncertain. The CDR3 length is 11 residues. V lost 7 bases and J 8 bases, leaving 9 bases between the germline ends. The CDR3 sequence is CASTRADTIYF. The CDR3 DNA is TGCGCCAGCACCAGGGCGGACACCATATATTTT.

The chain couples TRBV5-4 to TRBJ2-2; maybe TRBD2 (6 bases). V was shortened by 3 bases and J by 2 bases, with 11 bases between the two germline ends. From germline, CDR1 is SGHNT and CDR2 YYREEE (reference sequence). The CDR3 length is 15 residues. This chain's CDR3 is CASSSGTFNTGELFF. CDR3 bases: TGTGCCAGCAGCTCCGGGACTTTCAACACCGGGGAGCTGTTTTTT.

V is TRBV5-4 and J is TRBJ2-1, with a possible D match to TRBD2 (6 bases). Per the germline V gene, CDR1 is SGHNT and CDR2 is YYREEE (reference sequence). Trimming took 1 base from V and 4 from J, leaving 12 bases between them. The CDR3 runs to 15 residues. The CDR3 DNA is TGTGCCAGCAGCTTGCGGGAGAGGATTTACAATGAGCAGTTCTTC. This translates into CASSLRERIYNEQFF.

The rearrangement joins TRBV5-4 to TRBJ2-7; no clear D gene. Trimming shortened V by 4 bases and J by 4 bases, and 6 bases separated the two germline ends. The CDR3 runs 11 residues. Germline CDR1 and CDR2: SGHNT and YYREEE (reference sequence). CDR3 region: CASSLGYEQYF. Here the CDR3 DNA reads TGTGCCAGCAGCCTAGGTTACGAGCAGTACTTC.

The chain uses TRBV5-8 and TRBJ2-7; D is unclear. This CDR3 comprises 13 residues. Trimming pared 0 bases from V and 4 bases from J, leaving 8 bases between. Germline CDR1 is SGHTS and CDR2 is YDEGEE. CDR3 sequence reads: CASSLAVEYEQYF. The CDR3 DNA is TGTGCCAGCAGCTTGGCCGTCGAATACGAGCAGTACTTC.

J is TRBJ2-3 and V is TRBV6-1; no reliable D call. CDR1 and CDR2 from the germline V gene are MNHNS and SASEGT. The V end was cut by 1 base, the J end by 2 bases, with 10 bases between. The CDR3 runs 15 residues. In DNA form, the CDR3 reads TGTGCCAGCAGTGAAGTTTTGAAATACACAGATACGCAGTATTTT. It codes for CASSEVLKYTDTQYF.

This CDR3 reads CASRPTAGNTIYF. CDR3 DNA: TGTGCCAGTAGGCCAACAGCAGGAAACACCATATATTTT. V usage is TRBV19 and J usage is TRBJ1-3, with D uncertain. CDR3 length: 13 amino acids. V shed 6 bases and J shed 4 bases, with 10 bases lying between them. CDR1 is LNHDA and CDR2 is SQIVND in the germline V gene (reference sequence).

V is TRBV2 and J is TRBJ2-7; unclear D gene. Between the trimmed V and J ends, which lost 3 bases and 0 bases, there was a span of 12 bases. The CDR3 is 15 amino acids. Germline values: CDR1 SNHLY, CDR2 FYNNEI. The chain's CDR3 is CASSDEVYSSYEQYF. Here the CDR3 DNA reads TGTGCCAGCAGTGATGAGGTCTATAGCTCCTACGAGCAGTACTTC.

Written as DNA, the CDR3 is TGTGCCAGCAGCTTACGGGGGACCCAAGAGACCCAGTACTTC. Translated, it gives CASSLRGTQETQYF. The chain uses TRBV7-2 and TRBJ2-5; D is possibly TRBD2 (6 bases). Germline V lookup: CDR1 SGHTA, CDR2 FQGNSA. The CDR3 length is 14 residues. Trimming took 2 bases from V and 1 from J, leaving 8 bases between them. The full variable domain, rest sourced from reference TRBV7-2 and TRBJ2-5, is GAGVSQSPSNKVTEKGKDVELRCDPISGHTALYWYRQSLGQGLEFLIYFQGNSAPDKSGLPSDRFSAERTGGSVSTLTIQRTQQEDSAVYLCASSLRGTQETQYFGPGTRLLVL.

This clone came up once. Distinct nucleotide sequences in the sample also encode this CDR3. This chain joins TRBV7-9 and TRBJ1-1; D gene uncertain. The V and J ends lost 1 base and 5 bases respectively, with 11 bases between them. From germline, CDR1 is SEHNR and CDR2 FQNEAQ (reference sequence). This CDR3 comprises 14 residues. The CDR3 DNA reads TGTGCCAGCAGCTTAGGTCAAGGTGAGACTGAAGCTTTCTTT. Translation: CASSLGQGETEAFF.

This sequence joins TRBV6-1 and TRBJ1-1; D remains unclear. This CDR3 contains 14 residues. Germline CDR1 MNHNS, CDR2 SASEGT. The V end was cut by 7 bases, the J end by 4 bases, with 16 bases between. The CDR3 sequence: CASTPTQEVTEAFF. DNA for the CDR3: TGTGCCAGCACCCCGACCCAGGAAGTCACTGAAGCTTTCTTT.

The gene calls are TRBV28 and TRBJ2-1; TRBD2 aligns across 8 bases. J gave up 10 bases and V 2 bases, and 16 bases lay outside the gene matches. The CDR3 runs 17 residues. Germline CDR1 reads MDHEN; CDR2 reads SYDVKM. CDR3 region: CASSLIGGLGWSGEQFF. As DNA, the CDR3 is TGTGCCAGCAGTTTAATAGGGGGACTAGGTTGGTCCGGGGAGCAGTTCTTC.